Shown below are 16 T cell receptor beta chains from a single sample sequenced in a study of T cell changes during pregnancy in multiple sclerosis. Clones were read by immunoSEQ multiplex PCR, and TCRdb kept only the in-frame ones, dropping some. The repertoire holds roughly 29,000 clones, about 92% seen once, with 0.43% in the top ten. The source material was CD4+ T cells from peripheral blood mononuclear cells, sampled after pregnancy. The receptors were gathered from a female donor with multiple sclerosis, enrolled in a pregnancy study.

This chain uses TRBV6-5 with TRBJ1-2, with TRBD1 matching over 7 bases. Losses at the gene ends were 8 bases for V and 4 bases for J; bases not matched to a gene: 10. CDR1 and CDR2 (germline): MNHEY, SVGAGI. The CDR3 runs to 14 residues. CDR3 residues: CASAGGQSGYGYTF. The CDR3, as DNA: TGTGCCAGCGCGGGGGGACAGTCCGGCTATGGCTACACCTTC.

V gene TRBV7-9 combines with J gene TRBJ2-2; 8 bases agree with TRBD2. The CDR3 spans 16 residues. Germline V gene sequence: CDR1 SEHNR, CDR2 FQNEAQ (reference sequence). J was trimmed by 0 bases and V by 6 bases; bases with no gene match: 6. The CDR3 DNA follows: TGTGCCAGCAGTCGTTATAGCGGGGCGAACACCGGGGAGCTGTTTTTT. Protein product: CASSRYSGANTGELFF. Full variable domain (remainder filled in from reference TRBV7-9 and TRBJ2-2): DTGVSQNPRHKITKRGQNVTFRCDPISEHNRLYWYRQTLGQGPEFLTYFQNEAQLEKSRLLSDRFSAERPKGSFSTLEIQRTEQGDSAMYLCASSRYSGANTGELFFGEGSRLTVL.

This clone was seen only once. DNA of the CDR3: TGTGCCAGCGGACAGCGCACAGATACGCAGTATTTT. Its protein product is CASGQRTDTQYF. This sequence joins TRBV18 and TRBJ2-3; D perhaps matches TRBD1 (6 bases). Trimming took off 8 bases at V and 1 base at J, with 7 bases between the two ends. Germline V CDR1 and CDR2: KGHSH, LQKENI. The CDR3 spans 12 residues.

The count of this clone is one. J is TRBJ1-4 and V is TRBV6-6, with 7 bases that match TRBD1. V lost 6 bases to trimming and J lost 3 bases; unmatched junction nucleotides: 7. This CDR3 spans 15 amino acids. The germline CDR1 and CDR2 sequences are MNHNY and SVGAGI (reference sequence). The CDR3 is CASRRQGWPNEKLFF. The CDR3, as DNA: TGTGCCAGCAGACGACAGGGTTGGCCTAATGAAAAACTGTTTTTT.

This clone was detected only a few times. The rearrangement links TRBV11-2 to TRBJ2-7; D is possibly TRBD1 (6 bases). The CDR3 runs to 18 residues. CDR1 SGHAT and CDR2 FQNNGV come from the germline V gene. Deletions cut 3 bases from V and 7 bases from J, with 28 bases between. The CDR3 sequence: CASSFGTKRTGSLGEQYF. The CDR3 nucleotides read TGTGCCAGCAGCTTCGGTACTAAACGTACAGGGTCTTTAGGGGAGCAGTACTTC.

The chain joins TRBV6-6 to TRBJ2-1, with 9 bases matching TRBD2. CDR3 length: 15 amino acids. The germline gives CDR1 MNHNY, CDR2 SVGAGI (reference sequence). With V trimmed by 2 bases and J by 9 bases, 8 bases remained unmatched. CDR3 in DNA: TGTGCCAGCAGTTACCCCCCGGGACTAGCATTTGAGCAGTTCTTC. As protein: CASSYPPGLAFEQFF.

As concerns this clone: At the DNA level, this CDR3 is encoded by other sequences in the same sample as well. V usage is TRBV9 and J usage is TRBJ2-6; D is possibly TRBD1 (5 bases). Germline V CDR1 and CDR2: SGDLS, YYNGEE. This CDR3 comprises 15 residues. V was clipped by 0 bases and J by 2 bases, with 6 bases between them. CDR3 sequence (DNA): TGTGCCAGCAGCGTAGGGGGCGCTGGGGCCAACGTCCTGACTTTC. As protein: CASSVGGAGANVLTF.

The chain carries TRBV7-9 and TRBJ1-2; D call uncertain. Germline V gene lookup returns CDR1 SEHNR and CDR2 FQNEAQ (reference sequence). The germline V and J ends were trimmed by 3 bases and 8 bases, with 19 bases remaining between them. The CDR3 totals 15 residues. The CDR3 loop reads CASSFSTSEAAGYTF. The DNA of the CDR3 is TGTGCCAGCAGCTTTTCAACGTCCGAGGCTGCCGGCTACACCTTC.

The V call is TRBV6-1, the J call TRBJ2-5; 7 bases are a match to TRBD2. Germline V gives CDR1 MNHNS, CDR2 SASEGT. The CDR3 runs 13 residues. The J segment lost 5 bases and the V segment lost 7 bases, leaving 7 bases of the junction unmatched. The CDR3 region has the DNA TGTGCCAGCACCAAGACTAGCTTGGAGACCCAGTACTTC. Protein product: CASTKTSLETQYF.

The CDR3 spells CASSHSRQGDQPQHF. The CDR3 DNA reads as TGTGCCAGCAGTCACTCGCGACAGGGGGATCAGCCCCAGCATTTT. The rearrangement uses TRBV27 and TRBJ1-5, with 9 bases matching TRBD1. Germline values: CDR1 MNHEY, CDR2 SMNVEV (reference sequence). This CDR3 has 15 residues. With 5 bases clipped from V and 5 bases from J, the junction kept 7 bases outside the gene matches.

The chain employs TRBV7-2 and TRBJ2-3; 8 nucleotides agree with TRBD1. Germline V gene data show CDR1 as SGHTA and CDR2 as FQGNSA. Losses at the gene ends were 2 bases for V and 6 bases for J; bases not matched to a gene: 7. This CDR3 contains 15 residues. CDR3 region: CASSLQPGGYDTQYF. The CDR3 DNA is TGTGCCAGCAGCTTACAGCCAGGGGGCTATGATACGCAGTATTTT.

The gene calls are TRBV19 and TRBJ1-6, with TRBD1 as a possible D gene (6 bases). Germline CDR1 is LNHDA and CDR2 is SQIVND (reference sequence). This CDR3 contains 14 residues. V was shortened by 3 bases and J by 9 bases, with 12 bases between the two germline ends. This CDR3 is CASSMGRGRSPLHF. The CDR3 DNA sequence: TGTGCCAGTAGTATGGGCAGGGGACGTTCACCCCTCCACTTT.

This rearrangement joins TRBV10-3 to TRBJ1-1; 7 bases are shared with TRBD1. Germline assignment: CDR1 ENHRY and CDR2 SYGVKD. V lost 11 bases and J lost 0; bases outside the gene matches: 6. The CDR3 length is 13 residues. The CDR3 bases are TGTGCCGCCTCGGGACAGTTGAACACTGAAGCTTTCTTT. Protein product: CAASGQLNTEAFF.

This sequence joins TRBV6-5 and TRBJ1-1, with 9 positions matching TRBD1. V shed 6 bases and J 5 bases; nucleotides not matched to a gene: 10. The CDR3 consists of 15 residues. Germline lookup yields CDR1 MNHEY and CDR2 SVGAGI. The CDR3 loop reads CASRPEQGAETEAFF. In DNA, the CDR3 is TGTGCCAGCAGGCCCGAACAGGGGGCTGAGACTGAAGCTTTCTTT.

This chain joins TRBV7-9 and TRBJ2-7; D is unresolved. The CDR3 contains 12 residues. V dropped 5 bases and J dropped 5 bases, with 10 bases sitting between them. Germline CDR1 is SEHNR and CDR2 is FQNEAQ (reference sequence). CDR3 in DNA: TGTGCCAGCAGCAACAACTACCACGAGCAGTACTTC. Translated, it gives CASSNNYHEQYF.

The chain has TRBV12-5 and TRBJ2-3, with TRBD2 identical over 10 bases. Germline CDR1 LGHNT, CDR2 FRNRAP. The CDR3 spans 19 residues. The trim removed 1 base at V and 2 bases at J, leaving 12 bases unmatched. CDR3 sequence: CASGLGRAGGTSSTDTQYF. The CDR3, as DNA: TGTGCTAGTGGTTTGGGGCGAGCGGGGGGGACAAGCTCCACAGATACGCAGTATTTT.